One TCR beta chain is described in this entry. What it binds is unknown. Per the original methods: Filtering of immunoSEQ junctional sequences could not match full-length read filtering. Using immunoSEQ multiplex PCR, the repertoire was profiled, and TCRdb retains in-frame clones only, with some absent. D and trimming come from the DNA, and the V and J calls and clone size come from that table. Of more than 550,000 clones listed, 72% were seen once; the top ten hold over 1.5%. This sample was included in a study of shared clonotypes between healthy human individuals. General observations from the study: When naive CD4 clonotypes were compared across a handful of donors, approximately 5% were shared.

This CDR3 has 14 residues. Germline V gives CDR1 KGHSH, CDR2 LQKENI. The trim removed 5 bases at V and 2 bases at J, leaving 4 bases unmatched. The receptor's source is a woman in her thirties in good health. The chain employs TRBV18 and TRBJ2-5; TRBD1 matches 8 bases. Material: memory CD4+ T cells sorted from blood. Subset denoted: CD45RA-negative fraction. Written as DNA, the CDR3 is TGTGCCAGCTCAACGAACAGGGGGCAAGAGACCCAGTACTTC. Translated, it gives CASSTNRGQETQYF.